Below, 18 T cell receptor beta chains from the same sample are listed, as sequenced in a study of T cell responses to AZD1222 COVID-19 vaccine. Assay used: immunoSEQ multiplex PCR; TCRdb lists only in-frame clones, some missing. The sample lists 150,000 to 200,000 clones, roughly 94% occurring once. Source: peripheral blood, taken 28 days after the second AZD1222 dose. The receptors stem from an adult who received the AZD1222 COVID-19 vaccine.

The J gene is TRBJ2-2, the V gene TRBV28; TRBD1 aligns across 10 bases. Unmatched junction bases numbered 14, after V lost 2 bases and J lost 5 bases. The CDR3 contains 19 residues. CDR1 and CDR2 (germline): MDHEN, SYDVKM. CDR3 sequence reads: CASSLPAGWTGGLTGELFF. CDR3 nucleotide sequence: TGTGCCAGCAGTTTACCCGCCGGATGGACAGGGGGGTTAACCGGGGAGCTGTTTTTT.

CDR3: CASSRRHREDYGYTF. The CDR3, as DNA: TGTGCCAGCAGCCGCCGCCACAGGGAGGACTATGGCTACACCTTC. The chain joins TRBV3-1 (or the pseudogene TRBV3-2) to TRBJ1-2; D perhaps matches TRBD1 (6 bases). CDR1 is LGHDT and CDR2 is YNNKEL in the germline V gene (reference sequence). With 4 bases removed from V and 3 bases from J, the gap between germline ends came to 15 bases. CDR3 length: 15 amino acids.

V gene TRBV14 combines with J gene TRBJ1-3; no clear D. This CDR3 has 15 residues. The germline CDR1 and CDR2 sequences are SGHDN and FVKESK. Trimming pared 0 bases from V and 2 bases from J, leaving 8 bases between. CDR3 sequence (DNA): TGTGCCAGCAGCCAAGATGTGGGAGCTGGAAACACCATATATTTT. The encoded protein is CASSQDVGAGNTIYF.

The CDR3 DNA follows: TGTGCCACCAGCAGAGATTACGGGCAGGCAGGGAATCCCTCTGGGGCCAACGTCCTGACTTTC. This codes for CATSRDYGQAGNPSGANVLTF. The chain links TRBV15 to TRBJ2-6; maybe TRBD1 (5 bases). This CDR3 is built from 21 residues. Trimming cost V 0 bases and J 0 bases, with 21 bases left between them. Germline V gene sequence: CDR1 LNHNV, CDR2 YYDKDF (reference sequence). Combining the CDR3 with reference TRBV15 and TRBJ2-6 gives the whole variable domain DAMVIQNPRYQVTQFGKPVTLSCSQTLNHNVMYWYQQKSSQAPKLLFHYYDKDFNNEADTPDNFQSRRPNTSFCFLDIRSPGLGDTAMYLCATSRDYGQAGNPSGANVLTFGAGSRLTVL.

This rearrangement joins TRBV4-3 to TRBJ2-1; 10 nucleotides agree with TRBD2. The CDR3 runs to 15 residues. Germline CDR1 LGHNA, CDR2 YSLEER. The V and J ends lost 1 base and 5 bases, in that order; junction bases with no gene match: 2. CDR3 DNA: TGCGCCAGCAGCCAAGGGACTAGCGGTAACAATGAGCAGTTCTTC. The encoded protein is CASSQGTSGNNEQFF.

Written as DNA, the CDR3 is TGTGCCAGCAGCTCTGGAGGACAGGGGGCTAGTGGCTACACCTTC. It yields the protein CASSSGGQGASGYTF. J is TRBJ1-2 and V is TRBV7-9, with 11 bases matching TRBD1. CDR1 and CDR2 from the germline V gene are SEHNR and FQNEAQ (reference sequence). Unmatched junction bases numbered 8, after V lost 4 bases and J lost 7 bases. The CDR3 runs 15 residues.

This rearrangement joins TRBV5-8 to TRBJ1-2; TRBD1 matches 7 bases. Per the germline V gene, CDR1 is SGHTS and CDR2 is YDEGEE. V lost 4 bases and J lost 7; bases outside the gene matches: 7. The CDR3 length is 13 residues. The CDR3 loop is CASSQMGQIGYTF. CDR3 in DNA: TGTGCCAGCAGCCAAATGGGACAGATTGGCTACACCTTC. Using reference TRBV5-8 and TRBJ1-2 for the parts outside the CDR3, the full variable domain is EAGVTQSPTHLIKTRGQQATLRCSPISGHTSVYWYQQALGLGLQFLLWYDEGEERNRGNFPPRFSGRQFPNYSSELNVNALELEDSALYLCASSQMGQIGYTFGSGTRLTVV.

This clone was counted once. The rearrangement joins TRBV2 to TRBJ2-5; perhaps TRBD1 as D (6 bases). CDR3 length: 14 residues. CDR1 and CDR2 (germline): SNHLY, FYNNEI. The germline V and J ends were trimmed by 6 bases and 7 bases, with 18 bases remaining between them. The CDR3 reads CASREFVLGGTQYF. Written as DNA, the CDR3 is TGTGCCAGCAGGGAATTCGTTTTAGGGGGGACCCAGTACTTC.

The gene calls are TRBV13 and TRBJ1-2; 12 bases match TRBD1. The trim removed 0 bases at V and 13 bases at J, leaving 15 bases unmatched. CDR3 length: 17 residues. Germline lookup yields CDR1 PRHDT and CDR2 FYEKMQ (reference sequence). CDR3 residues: CASSLGSGTGGIRKPTF. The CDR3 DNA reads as TGTGCCAGCAGCTTAGGCTCGGGGACAGGGGGCATCAGGAAGCCCACCTTC.

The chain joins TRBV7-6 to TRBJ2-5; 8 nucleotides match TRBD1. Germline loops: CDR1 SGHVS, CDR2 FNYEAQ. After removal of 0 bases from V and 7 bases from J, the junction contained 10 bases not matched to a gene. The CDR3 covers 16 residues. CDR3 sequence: CASSLAPGQELRTQYF. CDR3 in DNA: TGTGCCAGCAGCTTAGCCCCGGGACAGGAGTTACGGACCCAGTACTTC.

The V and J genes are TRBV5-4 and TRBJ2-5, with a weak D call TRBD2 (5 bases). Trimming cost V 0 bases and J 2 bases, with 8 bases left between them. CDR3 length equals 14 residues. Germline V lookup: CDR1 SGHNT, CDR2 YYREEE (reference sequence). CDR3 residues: CASSLGTAQETQYF. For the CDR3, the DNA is TGTGCCAGCAGCTTGGGGACTGCACAAGAGACCCAGTACTTC.

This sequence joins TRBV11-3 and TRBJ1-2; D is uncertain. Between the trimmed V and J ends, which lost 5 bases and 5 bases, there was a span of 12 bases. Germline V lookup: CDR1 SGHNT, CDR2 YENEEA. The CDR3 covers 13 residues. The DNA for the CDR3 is TGTGCCAGCAGCCCGCCTACAGTTTATGGCTACACCTTC. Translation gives CASSPPTVYGYTF.

The CDR3 protein is CASSYSSGAYEQYF. DNA of the CDR3: TGTGCCAGCAGTTACTCGTCGGGAGCGTACGAGCAGTACTTC. The chain carries TRBV6-2 or TRBV6-3 and TRBJ2-7; possible D gene TRBD2, 6 bases. Germline V gene lookup returns CDR1 MNHEY and CDR2 SVGEGT. The CDR3 has 14 residues. With 0 bases removed from V and 4 bases from J, the gap between germline ends came to 10 bases.

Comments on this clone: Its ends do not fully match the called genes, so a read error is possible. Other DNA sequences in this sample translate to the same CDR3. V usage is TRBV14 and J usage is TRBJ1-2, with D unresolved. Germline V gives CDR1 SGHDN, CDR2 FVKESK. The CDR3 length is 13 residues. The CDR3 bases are TGTGCCAGCAGCCAAGACAATAACTATGGCTACACCTTT. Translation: CASSQDNNYGYTF.

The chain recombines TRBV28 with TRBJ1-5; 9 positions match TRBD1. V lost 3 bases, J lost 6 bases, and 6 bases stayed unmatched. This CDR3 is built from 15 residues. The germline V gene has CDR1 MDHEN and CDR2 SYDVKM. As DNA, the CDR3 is TGTGCCAGCAGTTTTAGGACAGGGGCCGGTCAGCCCCAGCATTTT. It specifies CASSFRTGAGQPQHF.

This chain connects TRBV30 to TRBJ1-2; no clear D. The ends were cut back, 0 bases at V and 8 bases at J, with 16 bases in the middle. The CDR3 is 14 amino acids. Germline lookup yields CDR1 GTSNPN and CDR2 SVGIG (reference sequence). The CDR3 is CAWSVGMRSLGYTF. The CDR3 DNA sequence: TGTGCCTGGAGTGTAGGAATGAGATCTCTGGGCTACACCTTC.

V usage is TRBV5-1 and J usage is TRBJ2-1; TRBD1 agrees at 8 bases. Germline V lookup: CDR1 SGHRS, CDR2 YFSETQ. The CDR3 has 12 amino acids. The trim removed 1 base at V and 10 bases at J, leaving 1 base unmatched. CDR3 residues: CASSLTGGEQFF. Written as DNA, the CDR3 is TGCGCCAGCAGCTTGACAGGGGGGGAGCAGTTCTTC.

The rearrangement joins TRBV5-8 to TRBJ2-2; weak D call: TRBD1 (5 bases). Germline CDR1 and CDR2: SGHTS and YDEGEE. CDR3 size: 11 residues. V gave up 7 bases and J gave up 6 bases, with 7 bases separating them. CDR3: CASQGAGELFF. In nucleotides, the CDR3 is TGTGCCAGCCAGGGTGCCGGGGAGCTGTTTTTT.